This T cell receptor beta chain is from a study of T cells in Graves' hyperthyroidism and ophthalmopathy. This clonotype was counted ten times or more. The CDR3 covers 14 residues. Trimming took 5 bases from V and 3 from J; bases not matched to a gene: 3. Amplification yielded TCR beta CDR3 regions, with RNA transcripts as the source. First-round RT-PCR with HTBI primers amplified the TCR CDR3 region. One entry per CDR3 protein results from TCRdb running MiXCR on the multiplex PCR reads. The table records about 350,000 distinct CDR3 sequences, approximately 15% of them present only once. Exclusions: uncontrolled infection, other autoimmune disease, pregnancy, lactation.

The chain employs TRBV12-3 or TRBV12-4 and TRBJ1-3; TRBD1 matches at 8 bases. The source of this sequence is a woman between 25 and 40 years old with Graves' hyperthyroidism. The sample taken for sequencing was blood. The CDR3 is CASSRDRFGNTIYF. The CDR3 DNA is TGTGCCAGCAGTAGGGACAGGTTTGGAAACACCATATATTTT.